The rows below give T cell receptor beta chains drawn from one sample of a study of T cells in Graves' hyperthyroidism and ophthalmopathy. TCRdb redid the calling of the multiplex PCR reads with MiXCR, one entry per CDR3 protein. The table records approximately 720,000 distinct CDR3 sequences, around 19% of them present only once. The specimen was blood. The origin of the receptors is a woman aged 45-59 years with Graves' hyperthyroidism that later progressed to Graves' ophthalmopathy. CDR3s include the opening cysteine and the closing phenylalanine or tryptophan. The D gene is left open where the match is weak. Clone sizes are given selectively: once, few, many, or a class where the clone is expanded.

CDR3,J,size,V,D
CASSFSPGTEAFF,TRBJ1-1,many,TRBV12-3/TRBV12-4,.
CASSFRTGGPNSGNTIYF,TRBJ1-3,.,TRBV13,TRBD1
CASSLELQEGKSQPQHF,TRBJ1-5,many,TRBV12-3/TRBV12-4,.
CASSLGQGGAAFF,TRBJ1-1,once,TRBV27,TRBD1
CASSSRIPLGTDTQYF,TRBJ2-3,few,TRBV6-5,.
CASSQGPVPSYEQYF,TRBJ2-7,many,TRBV3-1,.
CATSSPGQLVEGVVETQYF,TRBJ2-5,.,TRBV15,.
CSLKRWGNTDTQYF,TRBJ2-3,many,TRBV20-1,.
CASSQPGQGFNGYTF,TRBJ1-2,many,TRBV3-1,.
CASRSMVGQWDTEAFF,TRBJ1-1,.,TRBV27,.